A single sample gave rise to the 19 T cell receptor beta chains below, sequenced in a study of T cells after yellow fever vaccination (dated by TCRdb to between 2017 and 2020). The library relied on 5' RACE. Sequencing was performed on an Illumina HiSeq 2500. TCRdb cleaned the public reads at Q25 with fastp, built clones with MiXCR and kept in-frame beta chains. CDR3 protein sequences are deduplicated, and each keeps its most common genes and DNA. For this sample the table gives 500,000 to 650,000 distinct CDR3 sequences, of which 13% were detected only once. About 14% of the sample is taken by the ten largest. The treatment or condition label here, explained by the study, means: live attenuated yellow fever vaccine strain. The specimen was PBMCs, collected on the day of the yellow fever booster vaccination. The source is a man aged 25 to 40 who received the YFV17D yellow fever vaccine.

This clonotype was seen a few times. The chain employs TRBV20-1 and TRBJ2-1; 10 bases map to TRBD2. With V trimmed by 0 bases and J by 4 bases, 9 bases remained unmatched. CDR3 length equals 17 residues. Germline V gene lookup returns CDR1 DFQATT and CDR2 SNEGSKA (reference sequence). The DNA of the CDR3 is TGCAGTGCTAGAGATAATAGGCCTAGCGGGAGTTACAATGAGCAGTTCTTC. Protein: CSARDNRPSGSYNEQFF.

There are a few counts of this clonotype. The chain couples TRBV4-3 to TRBJ2-1; D ambiguous. This CDR3 is built from 14 residues. V was pared by 0 bases and J by 3 bases, with 6 bases between. Germline V lookup: CDR1 LGHNA, CDR2 YSLEER. In nucleotides, the CDR3 is TGCGCCAGCAGCCAAGATCACCTCTACAATGAGCAGTTCTTC. The encoded protein is CASSQDHLYNEQFF.

The chain carries TRBV6-5 and TRBJ2-7, with D perhaps TRBD2 (5 bases). With 4 bases removed from V and 1 base from J, the gap between germline ends came to 14 bases. Germline CDR1 and CDR2: MNHEY and SVGAGI. This CDR3 has 15 residues. The CDR3 region is CASSSTATGSYEQYF. The CDR3 bases are TGTGCCAGCAGTTCCACGGCTACGGGATCCTACGAGCAGTACTTC.

This clonotype was seen only a few times. The rearrangement uses TRBV9 and TRBJ2-3, with 7 bases that match TRBD2. Losses at the gene ends were 0 bases for V and 0 bases for J; bases not matched to a gene: 4. Germline assignment: CDR1 SGDLS and CDR2 YYNGEE. The CDR3 spans 16 residues. The CDR3 nucleotides are TGTGCCAGCAGCGTAGAGGCGGGAGTTAGCACAGATACGCAGTATTTT. Its translation is CASSVEAGVSTDTQYF.

The chain uses TRBV20-1 and TRBJ2-7; possibly TRBD1 or TRBD2 for D (6 bases each). The germline V gene has CDR1 DFQATT and CDR2 SNEGSKA (reference sequence). V lost 6 bases and J lost 4, with 19 bases in between. This CDR3 comprises 14 residues. CDR3 coding DNA: TGCAGTGCCAGAACAGGGACTGGCACGTACGAGCAGTACTTC. Amino acids: CSARTGTGTYEQYF.

Ten or more counts support this clonotype. The chain uses TRBV5-1 and TRBJ1-6; 7 bases are a match to TRBD1. V shed 2 bases and J 9 bases; nucleotides not matched to a gene: 5. The CDR3 has 14 residues. In germline, CDR1 is SGHRS, CDR2 YFSETQ. CDR3 sequence: CASSFDRAGSPLHF. The CDR3 bases are TGCGCCAGCAGCTTTGACAGGGCGGGTTCACCCCTCCACTTT.

The count of this clonotype is one. V is TRBV20-1 and J is TRBJ2-7, with D perhaps TRBD1 (6 bases). This CDR3 comprises 11 residues. CDR1 is DFQATT, CDR2 SNEGSKA, per germline (reference sequence). As DNA, the CDR3 is TGCTCAGGGGTTTTATTTTTAGAGCAGTACTTC. Its protein is CSGVLFLEQYF.

V gene TRBV11-2 combines with J gene TRBJ2-7; D remains ambiguous. Germline CDR1 SGHAT, CDR2 FQNNGV. The CDR3 is made up of 15 amino acids. V lost 7 bases, J lost 2 bases, and 18 bases lay in between. The CDR3 loop reads CASTPISRPPYEQYF. CDR3 bases: TGTGCCAGCACCCCTATTTCGCGGCCCCCCTACGAGCAGTACTTC.

The rearrangement links TRBV19 to TRBJ2-4; the D gene could be TRBD1 or TRBD2 (5 bases each). Germline V gives CDR1 LNHDA, CDR2 SQIVND (reference sequence). The CDR3 length is 16 residues. Trimming left V 5 bases short and J 3 bases short, with 17 bases between. The CDR3 DNA sequence: TGTGCCAGTAGTCCCCTGGGAGACAGCGTCAAAAACATTCAGTACTTC. Protein: CASSPLGDSVKNIQYF.

J is TRBJ2-1 and V is TRBV20-1; D possibly corresponds to TRBD2 (6 bases). Per the germline V gene, CDR1 is DFQATT and CDR2 is SNEGSKA (reference sequence). The V end lost 4 bases, the J end lost 10 bases, and 20 bases lay between the germline ends. The CDR3 covers 14 residues. CDR3 loop: CSANSGPGSGEQFF. The CDR3 coding sequence is TGCAGTGCTAATAGCGGACCCGGGTCAGGGGAGCAGTTCTTC.

DNA of the CDR3: TGTGCCAGCTCACGCGGGTTAGGGTACGAGCAGTACTTC. Translated: CASSRGLGYEQYF. V and J are TRBV18 and TRBJ2-7; weak D call: TRBD2 (5 bases). Germline-derived CDR1 and CDR2 are KGHSH and LQKENI. With 4 bases removed from V and 4 bases from J, the gap between germline ends came to 11 bases. This CDR3 has 13 residues.

V is TRBV5-6 and J is TRBJ1-1; D perhaps matches TRBD1 (5 bases). The CDR3 length is 16 residues. CDR1 and CDR2 (germline): SGHDT, YYEEEE. Trimming took 5 bases from V and 0 from J, leaving 17 bases between them. CDR3 in DNA: TGTGCCAGCAGAAGAACAGGTATCAAAATGAACACTGAAGCTTTCTTT. Its translation is CASRRTGIKMNTEAFF.

This clonotype was counted between two and nine times. This chain's CDR3 is CASSLGRTPYQGPDTQYF. CDR3 DNA sequence: TGCGCCAGCAGTCTAGGTCGCACGCCCTACCAAGGGCCTGATACGCAGTATTTT. The chain combines TRBV5-1 with TRBJ2-3; no definite D call. Germline V gives CDR1 SGHRS, CDR2 YFSETQ. The CDR3 sequence is 18 residues long. With 5 bases removed from V and 6 bases from J, the gap between germline ends came to 28 bases. The entire variable domain, with the rest obtained from reference TRBV5-1 and TRBJ2-3, is as follows: KAGVTQTPRYLIKTRGQQVTLSCSPISGHRSVSWYQQTPGQGLQFLFEYFSETQRNKGNFPGRFSGRQFSNSRSEMNVSTLELGDSALYLCASSLGRTPYQGPDTQYFGPGTRLTVL.

The rearrangement uses TRBV24-1 and TRBJ2-1, with D perhaps matching TRBD2 (6 bases). Germline assignment: CDR1 KGHDR and CDR2 SFDVKD. The CDR3 has 15 residues. Trimming took off 3 bases at V and 4 bases at J, with 12 bases between the two ends. The CDR3, as DNA: TGTGCCACCAGTGATCCTAGCGAATTTTACAATGAGCAGTTCTTC. Translation: CATSDPSEFYNEQFF.

The chain has TRBV4-2 and TRBJ2-1; possible D gene TRBD2, 6 bases. V gave up 5 bases and J gave up 6 bases, with 11 bases separating them. Per germline, CDR1 LGHNA and CDR2 YNFKEQ. The CDR3 contains 13 residues. The CDR3 sequence: CASSDTSLNEQFF. CDR3 nucleotides: TGTGCCAGCAGCGATACTAGCCTCAATGAGCAGTTCTTC.

This clonotype was seen only a few times. This rearrangement joins TRBV5-6 to TRBJ2-5, with D perhaps TRBD2 (6 bases). Germline CDR1 and CDR2: SGHDT and YYEEEE. V lost 2 bases to trimming and J lost 3 bases, with 17 bases between them. This CDR3 contains 16 residues. This CDR3 is CASSFGVGGPKETQYF. In DNA form, the CDR3 reads TGTGCCAGCAGCTTCGGTGTGGGGGGTCCCAAAGAGACCCAGTACTTC.

The rearrangement uses TRBV10-2 and TRBJ2-7; the D gene is possibly TRBD2 (5 bases). V was trimmed by 3 bases and J by 4 bases, leaving 10 bases between them. This CDR3 comprises 13 residues. Looked up from germline, CDR1 is WSHSY and CDR2 is SAAADI. The chain's CDR3 is CASSESSRYEQYF. In DNA form, the CDR3 reads TGCGCCAGCAGTGAATCTAGCAGATACGAGCAGTACTTC.

The chain is built from TRBV6-5 and TRBJ2-1, with TRBD2 matching 10 bases. Trimming at V came to 0 bases and at J to 7 bases, leaving 3 bases not matched to a gene. Germline V gene data show CDR1 as MNHEY and CDR2 as SVGAGI. CDR3 size: 15 residues. CDR3 bases: TGTGCCAGCAGTTACTCACAGACTAGCGGGAATGAGCAGTTCTTC. Its translation: CASSYSQTSGNEQFF.

The chain joins TRBV12-3 or TRBV12-4 to TRBJ2-3; D gene ambiguous. The V gene lost 6 bases and the J gene lost 5 bases, with 9 bases spanning the gap. The CDR3 is 12 residues long. In DNA form, the CDR3 reads TGTGCCAGCAGCCGGACCAAAGATACGCAGTATTTT. Translating gives CASSRTKDTQYF.